This T cell receptor beta chain was recorded in a study of blood T cell repertoires in COVID-19. The CDR3 contains 12 residues. Germline trimming cut 3 bases from V and 11 bases from J; bases unmatched to any gene: 7. Germline values: CDR1 LGHDT, CDR2 YNNKEL (reference sequence). Using immunoSEQ multiplex PCR, the repertoire was profiled, and TCRdb retains in-frame clones only, with some absent. The table shows roughly 300,000 clones, with about 85% occurring only once. This sequence joins TRBV3-1 (or the pseudogene TRBV3-2) and TRBJ2-7; 7 nucleotides agree with TRBD1. This sequence was found in a human donor in a cohort sampled during active COVID-19. Sequenced: peripheral blood. CDR3 protein: CASSQRGRRKYF. CDR3 sequence (DNA): TGTGCCAGCAGCCAGAGGGGGCGCCGTAAGTACTTC.